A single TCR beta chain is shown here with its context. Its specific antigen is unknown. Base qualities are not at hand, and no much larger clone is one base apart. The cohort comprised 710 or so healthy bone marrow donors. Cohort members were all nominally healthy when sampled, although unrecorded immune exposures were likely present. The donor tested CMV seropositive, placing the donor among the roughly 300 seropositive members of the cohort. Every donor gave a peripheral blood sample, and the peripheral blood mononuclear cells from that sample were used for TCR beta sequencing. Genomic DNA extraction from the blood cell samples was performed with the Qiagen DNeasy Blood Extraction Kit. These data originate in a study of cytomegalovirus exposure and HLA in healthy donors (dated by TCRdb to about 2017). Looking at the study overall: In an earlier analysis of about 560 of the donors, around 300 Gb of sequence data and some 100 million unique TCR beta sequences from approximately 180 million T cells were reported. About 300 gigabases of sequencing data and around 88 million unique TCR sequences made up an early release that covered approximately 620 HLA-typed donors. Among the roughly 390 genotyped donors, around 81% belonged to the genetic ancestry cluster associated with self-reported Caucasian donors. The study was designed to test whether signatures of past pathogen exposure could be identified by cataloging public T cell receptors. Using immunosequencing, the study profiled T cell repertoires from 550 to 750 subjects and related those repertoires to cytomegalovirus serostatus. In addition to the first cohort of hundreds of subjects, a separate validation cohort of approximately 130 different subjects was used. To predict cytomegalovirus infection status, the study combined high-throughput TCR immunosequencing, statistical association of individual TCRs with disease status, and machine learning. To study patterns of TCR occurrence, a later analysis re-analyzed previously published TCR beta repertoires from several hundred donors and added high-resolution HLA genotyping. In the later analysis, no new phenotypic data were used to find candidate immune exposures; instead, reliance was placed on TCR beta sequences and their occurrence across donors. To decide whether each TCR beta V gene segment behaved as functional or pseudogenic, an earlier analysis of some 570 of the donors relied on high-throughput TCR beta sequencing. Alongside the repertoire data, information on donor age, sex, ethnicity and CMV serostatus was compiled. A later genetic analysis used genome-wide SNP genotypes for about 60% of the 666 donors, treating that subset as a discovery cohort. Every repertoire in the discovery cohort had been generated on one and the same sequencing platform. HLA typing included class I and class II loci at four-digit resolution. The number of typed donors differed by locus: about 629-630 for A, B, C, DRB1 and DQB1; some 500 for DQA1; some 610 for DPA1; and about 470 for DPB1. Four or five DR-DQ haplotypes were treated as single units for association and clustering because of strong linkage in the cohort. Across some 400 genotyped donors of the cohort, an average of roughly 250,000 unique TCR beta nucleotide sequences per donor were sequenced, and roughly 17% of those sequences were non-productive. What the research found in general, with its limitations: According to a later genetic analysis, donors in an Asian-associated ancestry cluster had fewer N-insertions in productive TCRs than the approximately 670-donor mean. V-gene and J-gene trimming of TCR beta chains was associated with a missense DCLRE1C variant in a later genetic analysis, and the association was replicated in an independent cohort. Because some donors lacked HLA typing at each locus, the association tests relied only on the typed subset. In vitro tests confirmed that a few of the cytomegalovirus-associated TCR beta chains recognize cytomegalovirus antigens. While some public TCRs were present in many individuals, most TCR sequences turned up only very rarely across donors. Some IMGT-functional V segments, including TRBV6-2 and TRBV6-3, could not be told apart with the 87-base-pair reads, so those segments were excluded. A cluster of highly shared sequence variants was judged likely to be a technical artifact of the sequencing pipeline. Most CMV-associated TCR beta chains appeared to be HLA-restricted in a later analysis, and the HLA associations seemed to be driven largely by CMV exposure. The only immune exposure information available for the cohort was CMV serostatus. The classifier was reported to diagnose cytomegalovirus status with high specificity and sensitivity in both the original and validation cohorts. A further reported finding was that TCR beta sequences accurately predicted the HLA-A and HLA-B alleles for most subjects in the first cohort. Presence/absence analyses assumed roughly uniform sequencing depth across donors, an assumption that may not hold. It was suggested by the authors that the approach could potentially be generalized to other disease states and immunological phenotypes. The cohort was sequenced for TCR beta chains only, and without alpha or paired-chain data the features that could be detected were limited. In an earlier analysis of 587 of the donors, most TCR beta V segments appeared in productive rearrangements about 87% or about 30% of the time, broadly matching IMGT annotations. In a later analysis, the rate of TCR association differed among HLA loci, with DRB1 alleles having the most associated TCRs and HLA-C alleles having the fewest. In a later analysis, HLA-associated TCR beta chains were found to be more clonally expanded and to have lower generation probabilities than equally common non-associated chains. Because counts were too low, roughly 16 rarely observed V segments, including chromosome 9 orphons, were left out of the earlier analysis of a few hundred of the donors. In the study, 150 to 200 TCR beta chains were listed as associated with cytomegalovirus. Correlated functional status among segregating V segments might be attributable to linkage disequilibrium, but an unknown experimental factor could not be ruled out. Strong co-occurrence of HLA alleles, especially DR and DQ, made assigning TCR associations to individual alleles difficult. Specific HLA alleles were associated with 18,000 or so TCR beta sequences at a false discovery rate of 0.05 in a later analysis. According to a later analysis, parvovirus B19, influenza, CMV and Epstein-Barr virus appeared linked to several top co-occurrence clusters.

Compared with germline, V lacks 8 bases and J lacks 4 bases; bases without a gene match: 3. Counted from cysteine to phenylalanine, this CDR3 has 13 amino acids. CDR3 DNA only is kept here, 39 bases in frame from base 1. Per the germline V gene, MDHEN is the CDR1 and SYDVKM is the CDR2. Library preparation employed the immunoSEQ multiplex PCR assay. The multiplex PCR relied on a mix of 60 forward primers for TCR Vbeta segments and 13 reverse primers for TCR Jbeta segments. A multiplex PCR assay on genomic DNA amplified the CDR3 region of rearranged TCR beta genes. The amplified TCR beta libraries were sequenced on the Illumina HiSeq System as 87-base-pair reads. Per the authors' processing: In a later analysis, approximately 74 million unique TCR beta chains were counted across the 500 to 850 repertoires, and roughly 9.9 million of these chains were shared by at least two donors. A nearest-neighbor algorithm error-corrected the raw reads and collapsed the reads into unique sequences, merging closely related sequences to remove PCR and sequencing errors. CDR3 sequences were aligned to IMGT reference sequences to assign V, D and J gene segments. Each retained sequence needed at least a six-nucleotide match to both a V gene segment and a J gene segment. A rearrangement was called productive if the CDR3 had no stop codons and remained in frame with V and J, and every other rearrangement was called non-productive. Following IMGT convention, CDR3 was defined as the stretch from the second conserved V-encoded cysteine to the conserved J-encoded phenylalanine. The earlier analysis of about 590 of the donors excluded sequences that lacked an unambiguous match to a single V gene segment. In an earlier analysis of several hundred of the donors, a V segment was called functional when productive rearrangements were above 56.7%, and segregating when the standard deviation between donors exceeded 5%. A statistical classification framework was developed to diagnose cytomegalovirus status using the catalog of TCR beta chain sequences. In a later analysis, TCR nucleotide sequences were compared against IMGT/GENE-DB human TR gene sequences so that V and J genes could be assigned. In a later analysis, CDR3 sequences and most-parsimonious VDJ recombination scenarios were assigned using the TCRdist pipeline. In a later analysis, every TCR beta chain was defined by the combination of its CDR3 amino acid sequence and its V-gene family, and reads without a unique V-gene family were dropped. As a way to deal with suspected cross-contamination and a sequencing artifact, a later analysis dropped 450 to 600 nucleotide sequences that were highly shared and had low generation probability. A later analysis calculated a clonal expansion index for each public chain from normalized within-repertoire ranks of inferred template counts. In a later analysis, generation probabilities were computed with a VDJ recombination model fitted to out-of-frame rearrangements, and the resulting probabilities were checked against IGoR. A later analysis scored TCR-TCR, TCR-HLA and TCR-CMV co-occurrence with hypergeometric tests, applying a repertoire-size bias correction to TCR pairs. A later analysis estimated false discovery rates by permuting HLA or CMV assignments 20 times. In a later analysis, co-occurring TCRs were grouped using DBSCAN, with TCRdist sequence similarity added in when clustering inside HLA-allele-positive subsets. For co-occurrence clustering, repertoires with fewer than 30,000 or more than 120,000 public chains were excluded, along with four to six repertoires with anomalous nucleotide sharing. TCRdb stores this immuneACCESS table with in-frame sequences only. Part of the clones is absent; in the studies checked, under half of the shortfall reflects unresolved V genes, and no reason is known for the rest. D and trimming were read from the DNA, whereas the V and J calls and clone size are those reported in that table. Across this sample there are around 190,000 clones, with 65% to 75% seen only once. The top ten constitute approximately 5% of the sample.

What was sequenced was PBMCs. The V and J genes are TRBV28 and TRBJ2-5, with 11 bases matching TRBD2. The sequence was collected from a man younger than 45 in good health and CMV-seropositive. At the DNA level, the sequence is TGTGCCAGCCTACTAGCGGGAGCAGAGACCCAGTACTTC. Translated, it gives CASLLAGAETQYF.